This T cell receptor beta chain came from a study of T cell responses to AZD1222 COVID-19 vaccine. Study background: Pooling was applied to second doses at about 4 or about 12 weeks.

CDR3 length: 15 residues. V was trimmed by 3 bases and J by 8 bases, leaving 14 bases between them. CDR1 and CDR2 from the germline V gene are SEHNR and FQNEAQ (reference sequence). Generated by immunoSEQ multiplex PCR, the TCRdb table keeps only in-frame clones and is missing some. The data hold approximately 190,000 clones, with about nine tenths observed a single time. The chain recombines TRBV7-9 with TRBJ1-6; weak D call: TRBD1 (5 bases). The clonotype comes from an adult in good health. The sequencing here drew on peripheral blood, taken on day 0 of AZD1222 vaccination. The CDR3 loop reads CASSLGNQGDSPLHF. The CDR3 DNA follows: TGTGCCAGCAGCTTGGGGAACCAGGGTGATTCACCCCTCCACTTT.